The clone carrying this T cell receptor (beta chain) was counted once. A read error may produce the germline difference seen at one junction end. Primers included in the PCR were 60 Vbeta and 13 Jbeta primers. Sequenced by immunoSEQ multiplex PCR; TCRdb stores in-frame clones only, minus some. The data contain about 120,000 clones, around 75% of them seen just once; the ten biggest clones take up 1.5% to 2%. The entry originates in a study of cytomegalovirus exposure and HLA in healthy donors. Germline V gene sequence: CDR1 MDHEN, CDR2 SYDVKM. The CDR3 contains 18 residues. This receptor was obtained from a young woman in good health and CMV-seronegative. Source material: PBMCs. The rearrangement joins TRBV28 to TRBJ2-3; 12 bases align to TRBD2. The CDR3 reads CASSRRLAGVSRADTQYF. The CDR3 DNA follows: TGTGCCAGCAGCCGAAGACTAGCGGGGGTTTCGAGGGCAGATACGCAATATTTT. Using reference TRBV28 and TRBJ2-3 for the parts outside the CDR3, the full variable domain is DVKVTQSSRYLVKRTGEKVFLECVQDMDHENMFWYRQDPGLGLRLIYFSYDVKMKEKGDIPEGYSVSREKKERFSLILESASTNQTSMYLCASSRRLAGVSRADTQYFGPGTRLTVL.